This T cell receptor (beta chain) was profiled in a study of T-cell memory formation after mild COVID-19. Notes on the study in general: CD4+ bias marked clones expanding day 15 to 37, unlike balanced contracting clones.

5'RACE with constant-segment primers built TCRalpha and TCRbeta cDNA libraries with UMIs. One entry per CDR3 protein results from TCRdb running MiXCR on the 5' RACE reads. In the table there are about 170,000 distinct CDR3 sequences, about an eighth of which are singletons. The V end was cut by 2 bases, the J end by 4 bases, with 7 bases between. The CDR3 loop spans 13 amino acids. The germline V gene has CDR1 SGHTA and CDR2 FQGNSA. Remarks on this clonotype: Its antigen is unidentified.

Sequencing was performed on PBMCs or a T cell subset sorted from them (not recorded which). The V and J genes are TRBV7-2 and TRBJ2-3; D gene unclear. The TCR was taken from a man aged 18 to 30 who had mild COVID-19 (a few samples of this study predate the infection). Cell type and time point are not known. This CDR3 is CASSLIFADTQYF. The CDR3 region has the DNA TGTGCCAGCAGCTTAATTTTCGCAGATACGCAGTATTTT. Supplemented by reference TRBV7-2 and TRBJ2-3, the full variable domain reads GAGVSQSPSNKVTEKGKDVELRCDPISGHTALYWYRQSLGQGLEFLIYFQGNSAPDKSGLPSDRFSAERTGGSVSTLTIQRTQQEDSAVYLCASSLIFADTQYFGPGTRLTVL.